This T cell receptor beta chain was observed in a study of cytomegalovirus exposure and HLA in healthy donors. Study results and limitations: There was a cluster of highly shared sequence variants that was likely a sequencing artifact. Diagnosis of cytomegalovirus status made by the classifier reportedly showed high specificity and sensitivity.

PCR amplification relied on 60 Vbeta primers (plus 13 Jbeta primers). Sequencing used immunoSEQ multiplex PCR; TCRdb keeps in-frame clones, though not all of them. There are 50,000 to 75,000 clones in the sample; roughly 80% occur only once, and nearly 4% lies in the top ten. With regard to this clone: Its antigen is currently unknown.

CDR1 MNHEY and CDR2 SVGAGI come from the germline V gene. V lost 8 bases to trimming and J lost 3 bases, with 17 bases between them. This CDR3 is 15 amino acids long. The receptor was isolated from a woman between 35 and 50 years old in good health and CMV-seronegative. The chain couples TRBV6-5 to TRBJ1-5; perhaps TRBD1 as D (6 bases). The specimen sequenced was PBMCs. Here the CDR3 reads CASSPLQGFNQPQHF. The CDR3, as DNA: TGTGCCAGCTCACCCCTACAGGGTTTCAATCAGCCCCAGCATTTT.